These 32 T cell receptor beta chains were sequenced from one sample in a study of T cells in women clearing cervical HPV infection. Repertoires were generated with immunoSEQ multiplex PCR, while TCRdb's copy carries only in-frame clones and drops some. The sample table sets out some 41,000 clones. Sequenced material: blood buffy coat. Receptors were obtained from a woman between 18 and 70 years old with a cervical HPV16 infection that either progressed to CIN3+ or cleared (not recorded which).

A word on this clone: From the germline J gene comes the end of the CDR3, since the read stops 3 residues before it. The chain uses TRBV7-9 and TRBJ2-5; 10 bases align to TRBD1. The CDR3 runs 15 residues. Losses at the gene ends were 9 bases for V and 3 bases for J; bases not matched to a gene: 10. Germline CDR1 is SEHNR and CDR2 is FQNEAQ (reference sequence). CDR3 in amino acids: CASASWGQGKETQYF. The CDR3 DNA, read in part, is TGTGCCAGTGCATCGTGGGGACAGGGGAAAGAGACC.

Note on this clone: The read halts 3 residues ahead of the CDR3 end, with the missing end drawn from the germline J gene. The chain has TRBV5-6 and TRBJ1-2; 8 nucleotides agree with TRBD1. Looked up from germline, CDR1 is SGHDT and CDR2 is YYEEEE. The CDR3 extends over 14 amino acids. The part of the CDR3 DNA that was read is TGTGCCAGCAGCTTGAAGACAGGGGCGGGGGGC. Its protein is CASSLKTGAGG. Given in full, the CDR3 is CASSLKTGAGGYTF. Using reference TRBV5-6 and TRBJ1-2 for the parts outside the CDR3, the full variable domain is DAGVTQSPTHLIKTRGQQVTLRCSPKSGHDTVSWYQQALGQGPQFIFQYYEEEERQRGNFPDRFSGHQFPNYSSELNVNALLLGDSALYLCASSLKTGAGGYTFGSGTRLTVV.

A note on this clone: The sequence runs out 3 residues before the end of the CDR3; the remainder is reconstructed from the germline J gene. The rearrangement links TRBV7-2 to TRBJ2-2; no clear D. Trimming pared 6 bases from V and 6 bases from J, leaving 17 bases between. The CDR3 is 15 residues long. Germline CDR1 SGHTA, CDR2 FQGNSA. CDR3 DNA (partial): TGTGCCAGCAGTTCCTGGCCGGGTACGGCCGGGGAG. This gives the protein CASSSWPGTAGE. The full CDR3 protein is CASSSWPGTAGELFF.

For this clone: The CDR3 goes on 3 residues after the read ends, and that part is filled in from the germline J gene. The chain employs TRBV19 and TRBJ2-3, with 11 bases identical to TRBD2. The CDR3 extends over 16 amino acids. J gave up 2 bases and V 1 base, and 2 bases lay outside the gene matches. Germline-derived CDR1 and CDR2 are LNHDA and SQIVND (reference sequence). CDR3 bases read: TGTGCCAGTAGTATAGTTAGCGGGGGGGACACAGATACG. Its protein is CASSIVSGGDTDT. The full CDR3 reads CASSIVSGGDTDTQYF.

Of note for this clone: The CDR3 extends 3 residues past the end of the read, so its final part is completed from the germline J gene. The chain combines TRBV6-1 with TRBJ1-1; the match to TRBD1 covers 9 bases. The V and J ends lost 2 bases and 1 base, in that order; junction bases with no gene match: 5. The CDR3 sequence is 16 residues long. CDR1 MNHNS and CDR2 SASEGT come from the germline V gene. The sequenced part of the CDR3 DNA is TGTGCCAGCAGTGAATTGTGGGACAGGGAGAACACTGAA. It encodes CASSELWDRENTE. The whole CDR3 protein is CASSELWDRENTEAFF.

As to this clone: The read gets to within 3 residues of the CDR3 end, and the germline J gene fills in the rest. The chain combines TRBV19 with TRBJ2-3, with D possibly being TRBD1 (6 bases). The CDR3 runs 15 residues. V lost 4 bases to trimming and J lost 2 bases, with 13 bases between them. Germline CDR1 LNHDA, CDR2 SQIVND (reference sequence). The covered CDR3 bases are TGTGCCAGTAGTAGGTACAGGGAGTACACAGATACG. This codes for CASSRYREYTDT. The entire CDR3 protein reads CASSRYREYTDTQYF.

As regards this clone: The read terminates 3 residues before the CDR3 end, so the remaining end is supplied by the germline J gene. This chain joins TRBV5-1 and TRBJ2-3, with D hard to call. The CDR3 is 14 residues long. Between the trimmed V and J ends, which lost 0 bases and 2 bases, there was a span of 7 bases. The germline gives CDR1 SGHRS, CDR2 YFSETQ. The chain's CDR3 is CASSLEAYTDTQYF. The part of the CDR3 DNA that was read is TGCGCCAGCAGCTTGGAAGCTTACACAGATACG.

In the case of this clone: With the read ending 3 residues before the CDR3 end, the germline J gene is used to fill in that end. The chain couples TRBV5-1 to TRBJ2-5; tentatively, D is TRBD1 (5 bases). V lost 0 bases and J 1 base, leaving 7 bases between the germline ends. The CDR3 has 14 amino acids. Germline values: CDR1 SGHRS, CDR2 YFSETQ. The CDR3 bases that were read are TGCGCCAGCAGCTTGGTGACAGCCCAAGAGACC. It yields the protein CASSLVTAQET. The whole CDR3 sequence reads CASSLVTAQETQYF.

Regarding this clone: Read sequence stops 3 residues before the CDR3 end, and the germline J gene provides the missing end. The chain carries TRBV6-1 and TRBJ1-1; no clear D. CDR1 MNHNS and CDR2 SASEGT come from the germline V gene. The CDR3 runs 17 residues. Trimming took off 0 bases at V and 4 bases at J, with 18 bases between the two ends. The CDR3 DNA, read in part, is TGTGCCAGCAGTGAAGCGTGGGTCGAACCGGGGTTCACTGAA. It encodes CASSEAWVEPGFTE. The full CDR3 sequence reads CASSEAWVEPGFTEAFF.

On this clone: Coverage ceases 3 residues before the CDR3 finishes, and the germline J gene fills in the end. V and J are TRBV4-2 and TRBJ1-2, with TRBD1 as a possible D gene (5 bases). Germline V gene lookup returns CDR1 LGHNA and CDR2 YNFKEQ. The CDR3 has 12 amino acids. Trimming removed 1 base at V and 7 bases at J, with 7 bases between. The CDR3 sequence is CASSQGGAGYTF. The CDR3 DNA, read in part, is TGTGCCAGCAGCCAAGGCGGGGCTGGC.

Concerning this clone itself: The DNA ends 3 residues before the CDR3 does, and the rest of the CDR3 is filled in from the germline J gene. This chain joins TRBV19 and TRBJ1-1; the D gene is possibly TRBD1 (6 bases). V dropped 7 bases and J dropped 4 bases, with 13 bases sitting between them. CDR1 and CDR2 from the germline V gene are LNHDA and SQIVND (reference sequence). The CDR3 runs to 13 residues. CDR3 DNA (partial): TGTGCCAGTACCACCCTACAGGGCACTGAA. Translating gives CASTTLQGTE. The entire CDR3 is CASTTLQGTEAFF. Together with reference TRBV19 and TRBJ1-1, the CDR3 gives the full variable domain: DGGITQSPKYLFRKEGQNVTLSCEQNLNHDAMYWYRQDPGQGLRLIYYSQIVNDFQKGDIAEGYSVSREKKESFPLTVTSAQKNPTAFYLCASTTLQGTEAFFGQGTRLTVV.

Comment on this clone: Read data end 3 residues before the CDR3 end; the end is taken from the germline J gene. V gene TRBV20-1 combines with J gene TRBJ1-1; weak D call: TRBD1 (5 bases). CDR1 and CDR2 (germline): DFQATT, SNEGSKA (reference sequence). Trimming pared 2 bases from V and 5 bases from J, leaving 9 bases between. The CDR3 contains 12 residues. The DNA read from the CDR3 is TGCAGTGCTAGACAGGGTGGGACTGAA. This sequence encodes CSARQGGTE. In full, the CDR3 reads CSARQGGTEAFF.

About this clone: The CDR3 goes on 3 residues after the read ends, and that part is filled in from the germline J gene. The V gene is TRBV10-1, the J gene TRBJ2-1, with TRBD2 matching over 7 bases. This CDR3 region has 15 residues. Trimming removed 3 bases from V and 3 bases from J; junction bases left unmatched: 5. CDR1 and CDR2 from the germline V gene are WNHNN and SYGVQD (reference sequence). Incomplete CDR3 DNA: TGCGCCAGCAGTGATCGGCTAGCGGACTACAATGAG. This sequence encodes CASSDRLADYNE. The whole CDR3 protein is CASSDRLADYNEQFF.

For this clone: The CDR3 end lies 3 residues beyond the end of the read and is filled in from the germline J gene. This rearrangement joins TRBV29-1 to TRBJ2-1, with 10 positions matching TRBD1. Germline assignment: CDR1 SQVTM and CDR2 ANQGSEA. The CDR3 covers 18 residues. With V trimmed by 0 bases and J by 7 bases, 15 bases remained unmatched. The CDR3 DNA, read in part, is TGCAGCGTTGAAGATGTTTACAGAGGGAGACAGGGGGCTAATGAG. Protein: CSVEDVYRGRQGANE. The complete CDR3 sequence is CSVEDVYRGRQGANEQFF.

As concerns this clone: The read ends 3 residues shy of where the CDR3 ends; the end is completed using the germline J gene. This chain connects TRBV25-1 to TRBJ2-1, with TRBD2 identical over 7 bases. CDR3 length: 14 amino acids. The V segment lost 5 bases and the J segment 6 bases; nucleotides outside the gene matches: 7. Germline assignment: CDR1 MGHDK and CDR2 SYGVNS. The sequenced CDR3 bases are TGTGCCAGCAGTTTGGTTGGACTAGGCAATGAG. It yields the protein CASSLVGLGNE. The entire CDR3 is CASSLVGLGNEQFF.

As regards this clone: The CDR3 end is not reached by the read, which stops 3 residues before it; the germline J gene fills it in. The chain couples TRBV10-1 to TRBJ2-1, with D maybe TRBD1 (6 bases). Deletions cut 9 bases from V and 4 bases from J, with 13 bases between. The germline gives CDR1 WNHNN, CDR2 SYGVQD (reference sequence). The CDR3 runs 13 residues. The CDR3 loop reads CASLGATYNEQFF. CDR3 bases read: TGCGCCAGTTTGGGGGCTACTTACAATGAG.

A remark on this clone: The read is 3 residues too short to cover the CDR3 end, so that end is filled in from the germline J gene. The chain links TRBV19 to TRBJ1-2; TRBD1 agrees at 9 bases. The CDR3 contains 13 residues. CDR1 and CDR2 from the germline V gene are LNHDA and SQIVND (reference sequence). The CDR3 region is CASSLQGAHGYTF. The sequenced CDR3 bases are TGTGCCAGTAGCTTACAGGGGGCGCACGGC.

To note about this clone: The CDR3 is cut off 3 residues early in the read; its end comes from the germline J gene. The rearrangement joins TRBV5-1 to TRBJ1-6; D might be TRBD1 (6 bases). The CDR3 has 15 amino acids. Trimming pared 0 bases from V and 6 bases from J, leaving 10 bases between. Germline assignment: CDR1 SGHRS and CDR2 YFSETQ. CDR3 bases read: TGCGCCAGCAGCTTGGGGGGGCAGGGTAATTCACCC. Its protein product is CASSLGGQGNSP. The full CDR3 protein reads CASSLGGQGNSPLHF. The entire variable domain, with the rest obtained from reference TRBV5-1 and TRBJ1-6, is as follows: KAGVTQTPRYLIKTRGQQVTLSCSPISGHRSVSWYQQTPGQGLQFLFEYFSETQRNKGNFPGRFSGRQFSNSRSEMNVSTLELGDSALYLCASSLGGQGNSPLHFGNGTRLTVT.

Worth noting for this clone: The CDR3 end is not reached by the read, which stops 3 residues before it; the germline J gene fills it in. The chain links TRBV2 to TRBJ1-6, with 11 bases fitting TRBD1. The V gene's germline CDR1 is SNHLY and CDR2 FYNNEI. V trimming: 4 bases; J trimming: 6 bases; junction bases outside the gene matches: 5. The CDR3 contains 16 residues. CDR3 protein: CASSGPGTGGNSPLHF. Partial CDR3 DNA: TGTGCCAGCAGTGGGCCGGGGACAGGGGGTAATTCACCC.

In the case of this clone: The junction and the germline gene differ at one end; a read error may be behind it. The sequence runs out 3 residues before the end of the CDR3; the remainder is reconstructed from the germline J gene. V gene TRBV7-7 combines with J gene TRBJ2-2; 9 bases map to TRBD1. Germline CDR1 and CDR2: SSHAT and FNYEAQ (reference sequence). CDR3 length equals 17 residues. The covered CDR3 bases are TGTGCTAGCAGCCCTCCGGGACAGGGATGGAACACCGGGGAG. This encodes CASSPPGQGWNTGE. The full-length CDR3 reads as CASSPPGQGWNTGELFF.

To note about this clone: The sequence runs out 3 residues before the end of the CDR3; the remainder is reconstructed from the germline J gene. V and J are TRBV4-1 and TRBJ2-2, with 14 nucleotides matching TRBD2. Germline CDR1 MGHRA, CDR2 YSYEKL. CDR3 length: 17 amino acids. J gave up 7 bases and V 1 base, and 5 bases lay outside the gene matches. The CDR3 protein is CASSQGLAGGRSGELFF. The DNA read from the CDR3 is TGCGCCAGCAGCCAAGGACTAGCGGGAGGGCGAAGCGGGGAG.

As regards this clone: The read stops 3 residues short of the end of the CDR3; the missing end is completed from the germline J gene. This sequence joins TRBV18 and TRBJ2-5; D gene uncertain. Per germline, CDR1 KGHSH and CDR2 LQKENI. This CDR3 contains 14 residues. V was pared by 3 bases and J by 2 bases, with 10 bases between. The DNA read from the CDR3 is TGTGCCAGCTCACCCCTACGAACTCAAGAGACC. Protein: CASSPLRTQET. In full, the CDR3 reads CASSPLRTQETQYF.

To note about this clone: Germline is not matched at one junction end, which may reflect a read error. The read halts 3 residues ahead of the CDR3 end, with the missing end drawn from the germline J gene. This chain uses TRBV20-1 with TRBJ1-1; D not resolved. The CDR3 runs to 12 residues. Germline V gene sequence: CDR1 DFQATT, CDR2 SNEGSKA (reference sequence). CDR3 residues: CSARDGNTEAFF. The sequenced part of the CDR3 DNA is TGCAGTGCAAGAGACGGTAACACTGAA.

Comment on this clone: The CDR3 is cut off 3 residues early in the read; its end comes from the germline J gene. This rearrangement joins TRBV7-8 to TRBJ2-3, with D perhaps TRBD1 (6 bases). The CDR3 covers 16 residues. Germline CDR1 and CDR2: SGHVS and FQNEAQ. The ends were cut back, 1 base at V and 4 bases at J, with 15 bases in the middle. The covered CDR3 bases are TGTGCCAGCAGCTTAGGGTTTTGGGGGCTCCCAGATACG. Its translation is CASSLGFWGLPDT. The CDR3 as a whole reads CASSLGFWGLPDTQYF. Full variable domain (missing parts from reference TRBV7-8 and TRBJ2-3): GAGVSQSPRYKVAKRGQDVALRCDPISGHVSLFWYQQALGQGPEFLTYFQNEAQLDKSGLPSDRFFAERPEGSVSTLKIQRTQQEDSAVYLCASSLGFWGLPDTQYFGPGTRLTVL.

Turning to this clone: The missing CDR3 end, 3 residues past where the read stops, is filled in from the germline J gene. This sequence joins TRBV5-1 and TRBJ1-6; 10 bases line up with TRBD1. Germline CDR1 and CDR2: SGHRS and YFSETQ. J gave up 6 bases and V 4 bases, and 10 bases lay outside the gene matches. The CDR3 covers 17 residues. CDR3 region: CASSRGAGQGVNSPLHF. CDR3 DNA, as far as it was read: TGCGCCAGCAGCAGGGGGGCTGGACAGGGGGTTAATTCACCC.

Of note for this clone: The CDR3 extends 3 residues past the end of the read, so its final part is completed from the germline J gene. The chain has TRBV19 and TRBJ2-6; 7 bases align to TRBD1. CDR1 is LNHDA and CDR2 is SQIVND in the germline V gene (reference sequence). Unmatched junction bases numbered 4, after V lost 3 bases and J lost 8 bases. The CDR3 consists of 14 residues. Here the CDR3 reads CASSISDRPNVLTF. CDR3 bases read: TGTGCCAGTAGTATTTCGGACAGGCCCAACGTC.

The CDR3 DNA, read in part, is TGTGCCAGCAGTCCTGCCAGGGGAAGAAATTCACCC. Translated: CASSPARGRNSP. Given in full, the CDR3 is CASSPARGRNSPLHF. This sequence joins TRBV6-2 or TRBV6-3 and TRBJ1-6; possibly TRBD1 for D (6 bases). The CDR3 end is not reached by the read, which stops 3 residues before it; the germline J gene fills it in. V lost 5 bases and J 7 bases, leaving 15 bases between the germline ends. The CDR3 has 15 amino acids. CDR1 is MNHEY, CDR2 SVGEGT, per germline.

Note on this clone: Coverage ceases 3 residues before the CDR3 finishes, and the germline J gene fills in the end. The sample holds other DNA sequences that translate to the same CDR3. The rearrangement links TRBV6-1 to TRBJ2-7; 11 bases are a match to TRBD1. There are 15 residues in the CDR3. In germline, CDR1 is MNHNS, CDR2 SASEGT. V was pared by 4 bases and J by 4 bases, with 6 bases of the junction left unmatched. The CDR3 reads CASSGPGQGGYEQYF. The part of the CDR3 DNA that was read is TGTGCCAGCAGTGGACCGGGACAGGGGGGGTACGAG.

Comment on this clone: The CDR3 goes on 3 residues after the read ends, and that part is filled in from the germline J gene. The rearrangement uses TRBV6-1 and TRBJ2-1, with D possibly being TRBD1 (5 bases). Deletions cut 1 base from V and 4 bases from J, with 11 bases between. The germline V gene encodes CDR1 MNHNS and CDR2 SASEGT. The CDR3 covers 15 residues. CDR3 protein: CASSEVLRVYNEQFF. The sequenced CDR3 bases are TGTGCCAGCAGTGAAGTTCTCAGGGTGTACAATGAG.

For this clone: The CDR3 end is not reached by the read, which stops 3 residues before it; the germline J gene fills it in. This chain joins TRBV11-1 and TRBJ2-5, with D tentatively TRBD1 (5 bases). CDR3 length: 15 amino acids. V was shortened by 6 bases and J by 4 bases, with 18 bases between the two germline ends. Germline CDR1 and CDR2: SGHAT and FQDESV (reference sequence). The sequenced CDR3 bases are TGTGCCAGCAGGTATACCGAGACAGTCTCAGAGACC. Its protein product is CASRYTETVSET. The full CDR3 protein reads CASRYTETVSETQYF.

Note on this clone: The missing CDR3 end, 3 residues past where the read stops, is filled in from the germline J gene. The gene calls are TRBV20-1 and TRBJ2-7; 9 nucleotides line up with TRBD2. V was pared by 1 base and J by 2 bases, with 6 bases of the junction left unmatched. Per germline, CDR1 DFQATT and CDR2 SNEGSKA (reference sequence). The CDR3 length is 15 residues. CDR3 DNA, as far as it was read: TGCAGTGCTAGAGTTGGACTAGCGATGGCCTACGAG. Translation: CSARVGLAMAYE. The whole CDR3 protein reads CSARVGLAMAYEQYF.

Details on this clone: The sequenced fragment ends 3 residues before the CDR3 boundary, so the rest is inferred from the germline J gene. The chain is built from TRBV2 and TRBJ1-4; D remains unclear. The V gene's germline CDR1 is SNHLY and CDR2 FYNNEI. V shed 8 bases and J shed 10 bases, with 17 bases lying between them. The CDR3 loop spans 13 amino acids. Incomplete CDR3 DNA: TGTGCCAGCCGGGAAGCCTCGAGCGGAAAA. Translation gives CASREASSGK. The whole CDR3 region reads CASREASSGKLFF.